A single sample gave rise to the 28 T cell receptor beta chains below, sequenced in a study of Graves' ophthalmopathy and Graves' hyperthyroidism. From RNA, the CDR3 regions of TCR beta chains were amplified and sequenced. Second-round multiplex PCR followed a first-round RT-PCR using HTBI primers. A single record per CDR3 protein comes from TCRdb applying MiXCR to the multiplex PCR reads. The sample comprises under 400,000 distinct CDR3 sequences, roughly a sixth of which are singletons, and roughly an eighth rests with the top ten. The sequenced sample consisted of peripheral blood. The receptors here all came from an adult man with Graves' ophthalmopathy.

This clonotype was detected ten times or more. This chain uses TRBV11-2 with TRBJ1-1, with unresolved D. Germline V gene lookup returns CDR1 SGHAT and CDR2 FQNNGV. The CDR3 totals 13 residues. V was shortened by 2 bases and J by 1 base, with 5 bases between the two germline ends. The CDR3 nucleotides read TGTGCCAGCAGCTTAAAAGCGAACACTGAAGCTTTCTTT. It yields the protein CASSLKANTEAFF.

In its sample, this clonotype was seen many times. This rearrangement joins TRBV20-1 to TRBJ1-2, with TRBD1 matching over 12 bases. The length of the CDR3 is 17 residues. The J segment lost 4 bases and the V segment lost 3 bases, leaving 12 bases of the junction unmatched. CDR1 and CDR2 (germline): DFQATT, SNEGSKA (reference sequence). Here the CDR3 reads CSASGGTGGLGGYGYTF. The CDR3 region has the DNA TGCAGTGCTAGTGGCGGGACAGGGGGCTTGGGAGGCTATGGCTACACCTTC.

The rearrangement uses TRBV20-1 and TRBJ2-7; 9 bases line up with TRBD1. The CDR3 is 13 amino acids. Germline V gene lookup returns CDR1 DFQATT and CDR2 SNEGSKA (reference sequence). With V trimmed by 5 bases and J by 5 bases, 7 bases remained unmatched. The CDR3 DNA is TGCAGTGCTTTGGGGACAGGGCTCCACGAGCAGTACTTC. Protein sequence: CSALGTGLHEQYF.

This clonotype was detected ten times or more. The chain is built from TRBV6-5 and TRBJ2-5; possible D gene TRBD1, 7 bases. Germline CDR1 is MNHEY and CDR2 is SVGAGI. The V end lost 0 bases, the J end lost 5 bases, and 19 bases lay between the germline ends. The CDR3 is made up of 17 amino acids. CDR3 sequence (DNA): TGTGCCAGCAGTTACTCGGGCGACAGGGACTTTTGGGAGACCCAGTACTTC. It is translated as CASSYSGDRDFWETQYF.

There are many counts of this clonotype. The chain has TRBV4-1 and TRBJ1-5; 7 nucleotides agree with TRBD1. Trimming at V came to 0 bases and at J to 2 bases, leaving 4 bases not matched to a gene. CDR3 length equals 16 residues. In germline, CDR1 is MGHRA, CDR2 YSYEKL. The CDR3 sequence is CASSQDQGGGNQPQHF. The CDR3 nucleotides are TGCGCCAGCAGCCAAGATCAAGGGGGCGGCAATCAGCCCCAGCATTTT.

This clonotype has ten or more counts. The V gene is TRBV6-1, the J gene TRBJ2-2; unclear D gene. CDR3 length: 16 amino acids. Trimming took 4 bases from V and 0 from J, leaving 12 bases between them. Germline values: CDR1 MNHNS, CDR2 SASEGT. The CDR3 bases are TGTGCCAGCAGTGGGGTTGGGCCCTCGAACACCGGGGAGCTGTTTTTT. This translates into CASSGVGPSNTGELFF.

This clonotype was observed many times. The chain uses TRBV6-1 and TRBJ2-5, with 8 bases that match TRBD2. The V and J ends lost 5 bases and 0 bases, in that order; junction bases with no gene match: 8. The CDR3 extends over 16 amino acids. Looked up from germline, CDR1 is MNHNS and CDR2 is SASEGT. The CDR3 spells CASSRLSGANQETQYF. CDR3 nucleotide sequence: TGTGCCAGCAGTCGACTTAGCGGGGCGAACCAAGAGACCCAGTACTTC.

In this sample, this clonotype turned up many times. The rearrangement uses TRBV6-5 and TRBJ2-7; 8 positions agree with TRBD1. This CDR3 has 16 amino acids. The ends lost 4 bases at V and 2 bases at J; junction bases unmatched: 10. CDR1 MNHEY and CDR2 SVGAGI come from the germline V gene. The CDR3 sequence is CASSSQGTGRTYEQYF. The DNA of the CDR3 is TGTGCCAGCAGTTCCCAGGGGACAGGTCGCACCTACGAGCAGTACTTC.

As for this clonotype: A read error may explain this, as a much larger clone is one base away. The V gene is TRBV19, the J gene TRBJ1-5; D is uncertain. The CDR3 has 13 amino acids. In germline, CDR1 is LNHDA, CDR2 SQIVND (reference sequence). The V end lost 5 bases, the J end lost 6 bases, and 11 bases lay between the germline ends. For the CDR3, the DNA is TGTGCCAGTAGTTTTCTATCTGGTCAGCCCCAGCATTTT. It is translated as CASSFLSGQPQHF.

This clonotype was counted at least ten times. The J gene is TRBJ2-7, the V gene TRBV19; the match to TRBD2 covers 8 bases. Losses at the gene ends were 3 bases for V and 6 bases for J; bases not matched to a gene: 7. The CDR3 runs 14 residues. CDR1 LNHDA and CDR2 SQIVND come from the germline V gene (reference sequence). For the CDR3, the DNA is TGTGCCAGTAGTATCGGAGCGGGAGTTGGCGAGCAGTACTTC. It translates to CASSIGAGVGEQYF.

The sample holds many counts of this clonotype. This chain joins TRBV30 and TRBJ1-5; D is unresolved. Germline CDR1 is GTSNPN and CDR2 is SVGIG (reference sequence). V gave up 5 bases and J gave up 2 bases, with 13 bases separating them. This CDR3 region has 14 residues. The CDR3 region has the DNA TGTGCCTGGGCCCCCTGGGGAGGCAATCAGCCCCAGCATTTT. It is translated as CAWAPWGGNQPQHF. The full variable domain, its missing parts supplied by reference TRBV30 and TRBJ1-5, is SQTIHQWPATLVQPVGSPLSLECTVEGTSNPNLYWYRQAAGRGLQLLFYSVGIGQISSEVPQNLSASRPQDRQFILSSKKLLLSDSGFYLCAWAPWGGNQPQHFGDGTRLSIL.

In this sample, this clonotype turned up many times. The V and J genes are TRBV12-3 or TRBV12-4 and TRBJ1-2, with D perhaps matching TRBD1 (5 bases). The CDR3 is made up of 14 amino acids. V was trimmed by 2 bases and J by 2 bases, leaving 9 bases between them. The CDR3 DNA is TGTGCCAGCAGTTTACGGACACTAAACTATGGCTACACCTTC. It encodes CASSLRTLNYGYTF.

This clonotype has a count of ten or more. The chain uses TRBV20-1 and TRBJ2-5, with D uncertain. Trimming removed 1 base from V and 1 base from J, with 7 bases in between. The CDR3 covers 13 residues. Per germline, CDR1 DFQATT and CDR2 SNEGSKA (reference sequence). The CDR3, as DNA: TGCAGTGCTAGAGCCGGTTCCCAAGAGACCCAGTACTTC. It codes for CSARAGSQETQYF.

In its sample, this clonotype was seen a few times. Possible read error: a much larger clone is one base away. The rearrangement joins TRBV20-1 to TRBJ2-5; the D call may be TRBD1 or TRBD2 (5 bases each). The germline V gene encodes CDR1 DFQATT and CDR2 SNEGSKA (reference sequence). The CDR3 has 16 amino acids. CDR3: CSARELAGRTALTPYF. The CDR3 nucleotides are TGCAGTGCTAGAGAGCTAGCAGGGCGCACGGCGTTGACCCCGTACTTC.

Regarding this clonotype: One end of the junction is discordant with germline, which a read error may explain. Here the CDR3 reads CASSYSIRARREMNTEAYF. CDR3 nucleotides: TGTGCCAGCAGTTACTCGATCCGGGCGAGACGGGAGATGAACACTGAAGCTTACTTT. V gene TRBV6-2 or TRBV6-3 combines with J gene TRBJ1-1, with no clear D. The CDR3 extends over 19 amino acids. The germline V gene encodes CDR1 MNHEY and CDR2 SVGEGT.

This clonotype was observed many times. V and J are TRBV6-2 or TRBV6-3 and TRBJ1-5; D is perhaps TRBD1 (6 bases). The CDR3 is made up of 14 amino acids. The germline V gene has CDR1 MNHEY and CDR2 SVGEGT. With 6 bases removed from V and 3 bases from J, the gap between germline ends came to 12 bases. The CDR3 nucleotides are TGTGCCAGCAGAGGCTGGGGGCTCAATCAGCCCCAGCATTTT. The encoded protein is CASRGWGLNQPQHF.

This clonotype has a count of ten or more. The chain has TRBV6-1 and TRBJ2-5; D might be TRBD1 or TRBD2, each matching 7 bases. Trimming removed 0 bases from V and 5 bases from J, with 16 bases in between. The CDR3 is made up of 16 amino acids. The germline gives CDR1 MNHNS, CDR2 SASEGT. CDR3 amino acids: CASSEALAGGGETQYF. The CDR3 DNA reads TGTGCCAGCAGTGAAGCGCTGGCAGGGGGGGGGGAGACCCAGTACTTC.

The sample holds many counts of this clonotype. This rearrangement joins TRBV4-2 to TRBJ2-2; D is unclear. This CDR3 region has 13 residues. Trimming took 4 bases from V and 7 from J, leaving 10 bases between them. CDR1 and CDR2 from the germline V gene are LGHNA and YNFKEQ. The CDR3 is CASSPRRNGELFF. As DNA, the CDR3 is TGTGCCAGCAGCCCCCGAAGGAACGGGGAGCTGTTTTTT.

This clonotype was seen a handful of times. V gene TRBV5-6 combines with J gene TRBJ1-2, with 8 bases matching TRBD1. Germline V gene sequence: CDR1 SGHDT, CDR2 YYEEEE. This CDR3 has 15 amino acids. The ends lost 4 bases at V and 3 bases at J; junction bases unmatched: 8. CDR3 DNA sequence: TGTGCCAGCAGCGACCGGGACAGGTCTTACTATGGCTACACCTTC. Residues: CASSDRDRSYYGYTF. Combining the CDR3 with reference TRBV5-6 and TRBJ1-2 gives the whole variable domain DAGVTQSPTHLIKTRGQQVTLRCSPKSGHDTVSWYQQALGQGPQFIFQYYEEEERQRGNFPDRFSGHQFPNYSSELNVNALLLGDSALYLCASSDRDRSYYGYTFGSGTRLTVV.

There are many counts of this clonotype. The J gene is TRBJ2-2, the V gene TRBV4-1; D perhaps matches TRBD1 (6 bases). V was trimmed by 2 bases and J by 1 base, leaving 11 bases between them. Germline loops: CDR1 MGHRA, CDR2 YSYEKL. This CDR3 region has 16 residues. For the CDR3, the DNA is TGCGCCAGCAGCCAACCCAACAGGGTGAACACCGGGGAGCTGTTTTTT. This translates into CASSQPNRVNTGELFF.

This clonotype occurred many times. The rearrangement joins TRBV28 to TRBJ2-2, with D perhaps being TRBD1 or TRBD2 (6 bases each). V lost 5 bases, J lost 4 bases, and 17 bases lay in between. The CDR3 loop spans 16 amino acids. Germline V CDR1 and CDR2: MDHEN, SYDVKM. CDR3 in amino acids: CASSTTGPGGTGELFF. The CDR3 DNA is TGTGCCAGCAGTACGACAGGCCCCGGGGGCACCGGGGAGCTGTTTTTT.

This clonotype was seen ten or more times. This sequence joins TRBV6-2 or TRBV6-3 and TRBJ2-4; 7 bases align to TRBD2. CDR1 and CDR2 from the germline V gene are MNHEY and SVGEGT. The CDR3 contains 13 residues. Trimming at V came to 8 bases and at J to 5 bases, leaving 6 bases not matched to a gene. This chain's CDR3 is CASGQAGENIQYF. The CDR3 DNA reads TGTGCCAGCGGTCAGGCGGGGGAAAACATTCAGTACTTC.

The sample holds many counts of this clonotype. This chain uses TRBV29-1 with TRBJ1-5, with D possibly matching TRBD1 (6 bases). CDR1 SQVTM and CDR2 ANQGSEA come from the germline V gene. CDR3 length: 12 amino acids. The germline V and J ends were trimmed by 4 bases and 2 bases, with 6 bases remaining between them. CDR3 residues: CSVGTGNQPQHF. The CDR3 DNA reads TGCAGCGTTGGGACAGGCAATCAGCCCCAGCATTTT.

This clonotype was detected ten times or more. V and J are TRBV6-2 or TRBV6-3 and TRBJ1-2; D is undetermined. Trimming shortened V by 3 bases and J by 3 bases, and 8 bases separated the two germline ends. The CDR3 length is 13 residues. Germline V gene sequence: CDR1 MNHEY, CDR2 SVGEGT. In DNA, the CDR3 is TGTGCCAGCAGTTATGCAGACTACTATGGCTACACCTTC. This codes for CASSYADYYGYTF.

This rearrangement joins TRBV9 to TRBJ1-2; 10 bases match TRBD1. Germline V gene data show CDR1 as SGDLS and CDR2 as YYNGEE. The CDR3 runs 15 residues. The J segment lost 6 bases and the V segment lost 1 base, leaving 6 bases of the junction unmatched. The CDR3 nucleotides are TGTGCCAGCAGCGTATGGGACAGGGGAGGGGATGGCTACACCTTC. As protein: CASSVWDRGGDGYTF.

There are many counts of this clonotype. V is TRBV18 and J is TRBJ1-2; D remains unclear. CDR3 size: 12 residues. Trimming removed 3 bases from V and 8 bases from J, with 10 bases in between. Germline V gene lookup returns CDR1 KGHSH and CDR2 LQKENI. The chain's CDR3 is CASSPNGKGYTF. Written as DNA, the CDR3 is TGTGCCAGCTCACCGAACGGCAAGGGCTACACCTTC.

The V and J genes are TRBV3-1 and TRBJ2-7; 8 nucleotides align to TRBD1. Germline assignment: CDR1 LGHDT and CDR2 YNNKEL (reference sequence). The CDR3 is made up of 20 amino acids. Trimming removed 0 bases from V and 1 base from J; junction bases left unmatched: 17. CDR3 sequence (DNA): TGTGCCAGCAGCCAAGAAAGGACAGGGAAGCTGTTTTTTACATCCTACGAGCAGTACTTC. Residues: CASSQERTGKLFFTSYEQYF.

This clonotype appeared many times. V is TRBV10-3 and J is TRBJ1-5, with 8 bases aligning to TRBD1. CDR3 length equals 15 residues. J gave up 7 bases and V 1 base, and 6 bases lay outside the gene matches. Germline V gene data show CDR1 as ENHRY and CDR2 as SYGVKD. DNA of the CDR3: TGTGCCATCAGTGAGTTCAACAGGGGGGGGCAGCCCCAGCATTTT. This gives the protein CAISEFNRGGQPQHF.